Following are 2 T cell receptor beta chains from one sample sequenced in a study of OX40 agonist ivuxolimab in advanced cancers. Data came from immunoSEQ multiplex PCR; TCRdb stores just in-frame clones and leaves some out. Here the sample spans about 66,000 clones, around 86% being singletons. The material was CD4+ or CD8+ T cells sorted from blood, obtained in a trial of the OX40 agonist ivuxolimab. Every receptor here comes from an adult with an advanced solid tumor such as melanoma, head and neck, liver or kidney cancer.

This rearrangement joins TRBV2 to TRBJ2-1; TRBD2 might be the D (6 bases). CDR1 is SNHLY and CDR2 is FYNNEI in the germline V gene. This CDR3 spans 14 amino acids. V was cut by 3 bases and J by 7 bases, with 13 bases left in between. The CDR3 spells CASSETRTENEQFF. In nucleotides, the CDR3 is TGTGCCAGCAGTGAGACTAGGACGGAAAATGAGCAGTTCTTC.

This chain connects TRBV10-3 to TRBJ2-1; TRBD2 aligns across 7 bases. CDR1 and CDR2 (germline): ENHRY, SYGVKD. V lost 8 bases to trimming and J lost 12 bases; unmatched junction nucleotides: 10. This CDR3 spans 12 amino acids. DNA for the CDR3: TGTGCCATCTGGAGCGGTGGCGGGGGGCAGTTCTTC. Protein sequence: CAIWSGGGGQFF.